These 25 T cell receptor beta chains were all obtained from the same sample, sequenced in a study of cytomegalovirus exposure and HLA in healthy donors (dated by TCRdb to 2016 to 2017). Libraries were built with the immunoSEQ multiplex PCR assay. A mixture of 60 forward primers for TCR Vbeta segments and 13 reverse primers for TCR Jbeta segments was used in the multiplex PCR. TCRdb took over this immuneACCESS table, retaining in-frame rearrangements with V and J assigned. Such tables are incomplete; in checked studies, under half of the missing clones stem from an unresolved V gene, and the remainder is unexplained. A total of 140,000 to 150,000 clones appear in this sample, approximately 70% of them only once. The ten top clones hold under 2.5% of the sample. The sample taken for sequencing was PBMCs. The receptors stem from a woman aged 60-70 years in good health and CMV-seropositive.

This clone has only one observation. The chain combines TRBV10-3 with TRBJ1-2, with TRBD1 identical over 9 bases. This CDR3 has 13 residues. CDR1 is ENHRY, CDR2 SYGVKD, per germline. Trimming cost V 2 bases and J 6 bases; bases outside gene matches: 1. The CDR3 loop is CAISERTGDGYTF. The CDR3 DNA sequence: TGTGCCATCAGTGAGAGGACAGGGGATGGCTACACCTTC.

The table lists this clone with a count of one. The chain uses TRBV5-4 and TRBJ1-2, with D perhaps TRBD1 (5 bases). With 4 bases removed from V and 0 bases from J, the gap between germline ends came to 22 bases. The CDR3 loop spans 18 amino acids. Germline-derived CDR1 and CDR2 are SGHNT and YYREEE (reference sequence). The CDR3 DNA sequence: TGTGCCAGCAGCCCCACGTCGTTGGGGCGTTTAGCTAACTATGGCTACACCTTC. It codes for CASSPTSLGRLANYGYTF.

The CDR3 region has the DNA TGTGCCAGCAGATGGGCACAGACGAATGAAAAACTGTTTTTT. Its protein product is CASRWAQTNEKLFF. V gene TRBV28 combines with J gene TRBJ1-4, with D unclear. The V end lost 6 bases, the J end lost 5 bases, and 13 bases lay between the germline ends. There are 14 residues in the CDR3. Per germline, CDR1 MDHEN and CDR2 SYDVKM.

This clone was counted only a few times. This chain joins TRBV5-1 and TRBJ2-1, with D possibly TRBD2 on 6 matching bases. There are 14 residues in the CDR3. Germline CDR1 is SGHRS and CDR2 is YFSETQ. The V gene lost 3 bases and the J gene lost 9 bases, with 16 bases spanning the gap. The CDR3 region has the DNA TGCGCCAGCAGCTCTTGGGGTAGCGGCGGTGAGCAGTTCTTC. Its protein is CASSSWGSGGEQFF.

The chain couples TRBV9 to TRBJ2-3, with TRBD1 matching 10 bases. The V gene end was trimmed by 2 bases and the J gene end by 5 bases; junction bases not matched to a gene: 2. This CDR3 region has 14 residues. Germline V gives CDR1 SGDLS, CDR2 YYNGEE. Written as DNA, the CDR3 is TGTGCCAGCAGCGTTCGGACAGGGGGAGATACGCAGTATTTT. It encodes CASSVRTGGDTQYF.

This clone was counted between two and nine times. The chain uses TRBV5-1 and TRBJ2-3, with 10 bases lining up with TRBD2. This CDR3 spans 15 amino acids. CDR1 and CDR2 from the germline V gene are SGHRS and YFSETQ. Losses at the gene ends were 0 bases for V and 5 bases for J; bases not matched to a gene: 3. Written as DNA, the CDR3 is TGCGCCAGCAGCTTGGAAGGGACTAGCGAAGATACGCAGTATTTT. Protein sequence: CASSLEGTSEDTQYF.

V gene TRBV9 combines with J gene TRBJ2-7; the match to TRBD2 covers 7 bases. V trimming: 0 bases; J trimming: 7 bases; junction bases outside the gene matches: 7. The CDR3 sequence is 14 residues long. Germline CDR1 and CDR2: SGDLS and YYNGEE. CDR3 nucleotides: TGTGCCAGCAGCGTAGGGGGGAGGGGACGGGAGCAGTACTTC. Amino acid sequence: CASSVGGRGREQYF.

This chain joins TRBV12-5 and TRBJ2-5; D perhaps matches TRBD1 (6 bases). V lost 6 bases and J 2 bases, leaving 13 bases between the germline ends. CDR3 length: 14 amino acids. CDR1 is LGHNT and CDR2 is FRNRAP in the germline V gene. This CDR3 is CASGPRDTQETQYF. In DNA, the CDR3 is TGTGCTAGTGGCCCCCGGGACACACAAGAGACCCAGTACTTC.

This clone was seen a few times. The chain combines TRBV19 with TRBJ2-6; TRBD1 is a possible D gene (5 bases). Trimming took 5 bases from V and 2 from J, leaving 16 bases between them. The CDR3 runs 17 residues. Germline CDR1 is LNHDA and CDR2 is SQIVND (reference sequence). The CDR3 DNA sequence: TGTGCCAGTAGTTCTCAGGGATCGGTAGCTGGGGCCAACGTCCTGACTTTC. Protein: CASSSQGSVAGANVLTF.

This rearrangement joins TRBV4-1 to TRBJ1-3, with D possibly TRBD1 on 6 matching bases. Trimming shortened V by 4 bases and J by 0 bases, and 13 bases separated the two germline ends. Germline assignment: CDR1 MGHRA and CDR2 YSYEKL. CDR3 length: 16 residues. CDR3 nucleotides: TGCGCCAGCAGCCTCCAACAGGGCTACTCTGGAAACACCATATATTTT. Translated: CASSLQQGYSGNTIYF.

The chain carries TRBV29-1 and TRBJ1-2; D is ambiguous. Germline CDR1 and CDR2: SQVTM and ANQGSEA. V shed 7 bases and J shed 8 bases, with 14 bases lying between them. This CDR3 contains 11 residues. This CDR3 reads CSAGRVGGYTF. In nucleotides, the CDR3 is TGCAGCGCTGGGAGGGTTGGGGGCTACACCTTC.

The chain is built from TRBV5-1 and TRBJ2-7; D call uncertain. With 4 bases removed from V and 2 bases from J, the gap between germline ends came to 10 bases. CDR1 is SGHRS, CDR2 YFSETQ, per germline. The CDR3 is made up of 13 amino acids. CDR3 sequence: CASSDSGAYEQYF. Written as DNA, the CDR3 is TGCGCCAGCAGCGATAGTGGAGCCTACGAGCAGTACTTC.

The rearrangement links TRBV10-1 to TRBJ1-4; possible D gene TRBD1, 5 bases. The CDR3 has 14 residues. Germline lookup yields CDR1 WNHNN and CDR2 SYGVQD (reference sequence). The germline V and J ends were trimmed by 2 bases and 10 bases, with 14 bases remaining between them. The CDR3 sequence is CASSEGKGPGKLFF. DNA of the CDR3: TGCGCCAGCAGTGAGGGAAAGGGGCCTGGAAAACTGTTTTTT.

This chain uses TRBV11-3 with TRBJ1-1; possibly TRBD1 for D (6 bases). The germline gives CDR1 SGHNT, CDR2 YENEEA. The length of the CDR3 is 15 residues. The V end was cut by 5 bases, the J end by 4 bases, with 17 bases between. CDR3 protein: CASSPNRGASTEAFF. For the CDR3, the DNA is TGTGCCAGCAGCCCCAATCGGGGGGCAAGCACTGAAGCTTTCTTT.

This clone was found a few times. The chain carries TRBV18 and TRBJ1-2; D is undetermined. Trimming took 2 bases from V and 3 from J, leaving 10 bases between them. Germline V gene data show CDR1 as KGHSH and CDR2 as LQKENI. The CDR3 has 14 amino acids. The CDR3 DNA reads as TGTGCCAGCTCACCAACCGAGGGTGACTATGGCTACACCTTC. It specifies CASSPTEGDYGYTF.

Only one count was recorded for this clone. The rearrangement uses TRBV27 and TRBJ1-1, with D hard to call. CDR3 length: 14 amino acids. Germline V lookup: CDR1 MNHEY, CDR2 SMNVEV (reference sequence). V lost 3 bases to trimming and J lost 1 base, with 9 bases between them. The CDR3 loop reads CASSFERANTEAFF. DNA of the CDR3: TGTGCCAGCAGTTTTGAGAGGGCGAACACTGAAGCTTTCTTT.

This sequence joins TRBV7-3 and TRBJ2-3; 10 nucleotides match TRBD2. V was pared by 4 bases and J by 11 bases, with 6 bases of the junction left unmatched. CDR1 is SGHTA and CDR2 is FQGTGA in the germline V gene. The CDR3 totals 13 residues. CDR3 DNA: TGTGCCAGCAGCTCAAGGATAGCGGGAGGGCAGTATTTT. Protein sequence: CASSSRIAGGQYF. Filled out from reference TRBV7-3 and TRBJ2-3, the complete variable domain reads GAGVSQTPSNKVTEKGKYVELRCDPISGHTALYWYRQSLGQGPEFLIYFQGTGAADDSGLPNDRFFAVRPEGSVSTLKIQRTERGDSAVYLCASSSRIAGGQYFGPGTRLTVL.

The CDR3, as DNA: TGTGCCAGCAGTTTTTACACCAGGGGAGGCAATCAGCCCCAGCATTTT. Translated, it gives CASSFYTRGGNQPQHF. This chain uses TRBV28 with TRBJ1-5; maybe TRBD1 (6 bases). The CDR3 runs 16 residues. V shed 3 bases and J shed 2 bases, with 14 bases lying between them. Germline V gene sequence: CDR1 MDHEN, CDR2 SYDVKM.

This clone has only a few counts. The rearrangement joins TRBV7-8 to TRBJ2-3; tentatively, D is TRBD2 (6 bases). The CDR3 totals 16 residues. V shed 5 bases and J shed 4 bases, with 19 bases lying between them. Germline CDR1 SGHVS, CDR2 FQNEAQ. The CDR3 loop is CASSGGSLGPADTQYF. DNA for the CDR3: TGTGCCAGCAGCGGGGGGAGTCTGGGCCCGGCAGATACGCAGTATTTT.

V and J are TRBV27 and TRBJ2-2; no reliable D call. The germline V and J ends were trimmed by 5 bases and 7 bases, with 8 bases remaining between them. Germline-derived CDR1 and CDR2 are MNHEY and SMNVEV (reference sequence). This CDR3 is built from 12 residues. The CDR3 here is CASSPGLGELFF. The CDR3 DNA sequence: TGTGCCAGCAGTCCAGGCCTCGGGGAGCTGTTTTTT.

The CDR3 protein is CASSLERSPRGEQYF. The CDR3 DNA reads TGCGCCAGCAGCTTGGAGAGGTCCCCGCGGGGCGAGCAGTACTTC. The chain links TRBV5-1 to TRBJ2-7; a weak D match, TRBD2 (6 bases). This CDR3 has 15 amino acids. Trimming took 0 bases from V and 6 from J, leaving 16 bases between them. CDR1 SGHRS and CDR2 YFSETQ come from the germline V gene.

This rearrangement joins TRBV5-1 to TRBJ1-3; 8 nucleotides line up with TRBD1. Germline CDR1 reads SGHRS; CDR2 reads YFSETQ. This CDR3 is built from 16 residues. Germline trimming cut 0 bases from V and 2 bases from J; bases unmatched to any gene: 4. The CDR3 spells CASSLGQGNTGNTIYF. CDR3 bases: TGCGCCAGCAGCTTGGGACAGGGGAATACTGGAAACACCATATATTTT.

The chain recombines TRBV6-5 with TRBJ2-7, with 7 bases lining up with TRBD1. The germline gives CDR1 MNHEY, CDR2 SVGAGI. The CDR3 is made up of 14 amino acids. V lost 7 bases and J lost 6; bases outside the gene matches: 12. CDR3 in amino acids: CASKRTGGVGEQYF. In DNA form, the CDR3 reads TGTGCCAGCAAACGGACAGGTGGGGTAGGCGAGCAGTACTTC.

This clone was observed a handful of times. The chain employs TRBV4-1 and TRBJ1-1; 8 nucleotides match TRBD1. Germline CDR1 and CDR2: MGHRA and YSYEKL. The CDR3 consists of 13 residues. J was trimmed by 5 bases and V by 5 bases; bases with no gene match: 4. CDR3 in DNA: TGCGCCAGCAGCTCGTACAGGGGGACTGAAGCTTTCTTT. Residues: CASSSYRGTEAFF.

The chain couples TRBV20-1 to TRBJ2-1; no clear D gene. V gave up 6 bases and J gave up 7 bases, with 7 bases separating them. CDR3 length equals 10 residues. Germline V lookup: CDR1 DFQATT, CDR2 SNEGSKA (reference sequence). CDR3 protein: CSAENNEQFF. As DNA, the CDR3 is TGCAGTGCCGAGAATAATGAGCAGTTCTTC.